These 30 T cell receptor beta chains share one sample of origin, sequenced in a study of blood T cell repertoires in COVID-19. Sequenced by immunoSEQ multiplex PCR; TCRdb stores in-frame clones only, minus some. The sample lists about 150,000 clones, roughly 89% seen once, with 2.5% to 3.5% in the top ten. The material sequenced was peripheral blood. These receptors came from a man aged 55 to 70 with active or convalescent COVID-19.

This clone was recorded only once. V gene TRBV2 combines with J gene TRBJ1-2; 9 nucleotides align to TRBD1. This CDR3 region has 15 residues. Germline lookup yields CDR1 SNHLY and CDR2 FYNNEI. The junction had 2 bases not matched to a gene; V was cut back by 2 bases and J by 1 base. CDR3 coding DNA: TGTGCCAGCAGTGAACGGACAGGGGTTAACTATGGCTACACCTTC. It yields the protein CASSERTGVNYGYTF.

The chain carries TRBV4-1 and TRBJ2-5; possibly TRBD1 for D (6 bases). The V gene lost 4 bases and the J gene lost 5 bases, with 11 bases spanning the gap. The germline CDR1 and CDR2 sequences are MGHRA and YSYEKL. The CDR3 has 13 residues. CDR3 amino acids: CASSRTVGETQYF. CDR3 nucleotides: TGCGCCAGCAGCCGGACAGTGGGGGAGACCCAGTACTTC.

This sequence joins TRBV19 and TRBJ1-5; D may be TRBD1 (5 bases). The ends were cut back, 5 bases at V and 2 bases at J, with 10 bases in the middle. Germline values: CDR1 LNHDA, CDR2 SQIVND (reference sequence). CDR3 length: 14 amino acids. Written as DNA, the CDR3 is TGTGCCAGTAGTCCCGACAGCGGCAATCAGCCCCAGCATTTT. This gives the protein CASSPDSGNQPQHF. Full variable domain (rest looked up from reference TRBV19 and TRBJ1-5): DGGITQSPKYLFRKEGQNVTLSCEQNLNHDAMYWYRQDPGQGLRLIYYSQIVNDFQKGDIAEGYSVSREKKESFPLTVTSAQKNPTAFYLCASSPDSGNQPQHFGDGTRLSIL.

The J gene is TRBJ2-1, the V gene TRBV19; tentatively, D is TRBD1 (6 bases). Between the trimmed V and J ends, which lost 5 bases and 0 bases, there was a span of 17 bases. The germline V gene encodes CDR1 LNHDA and CDR2 SQIVND (reference sequence). The length of the CDR3 is 17 residues. This CDR3 is CASSSRTVLSSYNEQFF. CDR3 nucleotide sequence: TGTGCCAGTAGTTCCCGGACAGTTTTAAGCTCCTACAATGAGCAGTTCTTC.

The chain joins TRBV28 to TRBJ2-7; TRBD1 matches 9 bases. The germline CDR1 and CDR2 sequences are MDHEN and SYDVKM. The V and J ends lost 5 bases and 2 bases, in that order; junction bases with no gene match: 7. The CDR3 has 15 residues. CDR3 protein: CASSSGTGFAYEQYF. In DNA, the CDR3 is TGTGCCAGCAGTAGCGGGACAGGGTTCGCCTACGAGCAGTACTTC.

V usage is TRBV28 and J usage is TRBJ1-4; 7 nucleotides line up with TRBD1. The CDR3 totals 15 residues. The germline V gene has CDR1 MDHEN and CDR2 SYDVKM. Trimming took 10 bases from V and 10 from J; bases not matched to a gene: 18. This chain's CDR3 is CAIPTPGQQKGKLFF. In nucleotides, the CDR3 is TGTGCCATCCCAACTCCGGGACAGCAAAAGGGAAAACTGTTTTTT.

The rearrangement joins TRBV11-3 to TRBJ2-1; tentatively, D is TRBD2 (5 bases). Trimming took 3 bases from V and 8 from J, leaving 11 bases between them. Germline V gives CDR1 SGHNT, CDR2 YENEEA. There are 13 residues in the CDR3. The chain's CDR3 is CASSFTRLDEQFF. The CDR3 coding sequence is TGTGCCAGCAGCTTTACTAGATTGGATGAGCAGTTCTTC.

The V and J genes are TRBV28 and TRBJ2-1, with 7 positions matching TRBD1. The CDR3 is made up of 15 amino acids. Per germline, CDR1 MDHEN and CDR2 SYDVKM. The junction had 7 bases not matched to a gene; V was cut back by 5 bases and J by 3 bases. CDR3 bases: TGTGCCAGCAGTCCACCGACAGGGAGCTACAATGAGCAGTTCTTC. This translates into CASSPPTGSYNEQFF. The full variable domain, in which reference TRBV28 and TRBJ2-1 provide the parts outside the CDR3, is DVKVTQSSRYLVKRTGEKVFLECVQDMDHENMFWYRQDPGLGLRLIYFSYDVKMKEKGDIPEGYSVSREKKERFSLILESASTNQTSMYLCASSPPTGSYNEQFFGPGTRLTVL.

This chain uses TRBV6-5 with TRBJ1-4; D uncertain. Trimming shortened V by 0 bases and J by 5 bases, and 10 bases separated the two germline ends. This CDR3 is 15 amino acids long. Germline-derived CDR1 and CDR2 are MNHEY and SVGAGI. Here the CDR3 DNA reads TGTGCCAGCAGTTACTCGGGCAGATCAAATGAAAAACTGTTTTTT. Protein product: CASSYSGRSNEKLFF.

The chain joins TRBV11-3 to TRBJ2-3; 11 nucleotides match TRBD2. CDR3 length: 16 amino acids. From germline, CDR1 is SGHNT and CDR2 YENEEA. J was trimmed by 1 base and V by 4 bases; bases with no gene match: 4. Here the CDR3 reads CASSSGTSGGTDTQYF. The CDR3 DNA is TGTGCCAGCAGCTCCGGGACTAGCGGTGGCACAGATACGCAGTATTTT.

With respect to this clone: The junction departs from germline at one end; a sequencing error may be responsible. The rearrangement links TRBV6-5 to TRBJ2-1; 8 bases are shared with TRBD1. Germline CDR1 and CDR2: MNHEY and SVGAGI. The CDR3 consists of 13 residues. The CDR3: CASSYSKQDRVLF. The CDR3 region has the DNA TGTGCCAGCAGTTACTCAAAACAGGACAGGGTTCTCTTC.

The chain carries TRBV5-1 and TRBJ1-2; a possible D gene is TRBD1 (6 bases). Germline lookup yields CDR1 SGHRS and CDR2 YFSETQ. Trimming took 5 bases from V and 7 from J, leaving 24 bases between them. This CDR3 spans 16 amino acids. The DNA of the CDR3 is TGCGCCAGCAGTTATTCTTCCGATCTAACCAGGGGTGGCTACACCTTC. This codes for CASSYSSDLTRGGYTF.

This clone was picked up one time. In the same sample, other DNA sequences code for this CDR3. The V gene is TRBV24-1, the J gene TRBJ1-1, with D perhaps TRBD1 (6 bases). The CDR3 has 12 residues. V was trimmed by 4 bases and J by 8 bases, leaving 10 bases between them. Germline-derived CDR1 and CDR2 are KGHDR and SFDVKD. CDR3 loop: CATSDPGAEAFF. In DNA, the CDR3 is TGTGCCACCAGTGACCCAGGGGCCGAAGCTTTCTTT.

The chain employs TRBV4-1 and TRBJ1-4, with a possible D match to TRBD1 (5 bases). This CDR3 spans 15 amino acids. The V end lost 3 bases, the J end lost 8 bases, and 16 bases lay between the germline ends. Germline values: CDR1 MGHRA, CDR2 YSYEKL. The CDR3 nucleotides read TGCGCCAGCAGCCAGCCCCGGGGGGGACCCGAAAAACTGTTTTTT. The encoded protein is CASSQPRGGPEKLFF.

This clone has a handful of counts. This sample also contains other DNA sequences that code for the same CDR3. The J gene is TRBJ2-5, the V gene TRBV5-1; tentative D call: TRBD1 (6 bases). Trimming removed 6 bases from V and 4 bases from J, with 10 bases in between. This CDR3 is built from 12 residues. Germline CDR1 is SGHRS and CDR2 is YFSETQ. For the CDR3, the DNA is TGCGCCAGCACCTCAGGGGCAGAGACCCAGTACTTC. As protein: CASTSGAETQYF.

V gene TRBV11-2 combines with J gene TRBJ1-1; TRBD1 aligns across 9 bases. Germline values: CDR1 SGHAT, CDR2 FQNNGV. J was trimmed by 4 bases and V by 5 bases; bases with no gene match: 5. The CDR3 loop spans 14 amino acids. This CDR3 reads CASSTGTGSTEAFF. The DNA of the CDR3 is TGTGCCAGCAGCACCGGGACAGGGTCCACTGAAGCTTTCTTT. The complete variable domain, with remaining parts taken from reference TRBV11-2 and TRBJ1-1, reads EAGVAQSPRYKIIEKRQSVAFWCNPISGHATLYWYQQILGQGPKLLIQFQNNGVVDDSQLPKDRFSAERLKGVDSTLKIQPAKLEDSAVYLCASSTGTGSTEAFFGQGTRLTVV.

The rearrangement joins TRBV6-5 to TRBJ2-3, with D tentatively TRBD2 (5 bases). CDR3 length equals 15 residues. The germline V and J ends were trimmed by 7 bases and 2 bases, with 16 bases remaining between them. Germline V lookup: CDR1 MNHEY, CDR2 SVGAGI. CDR3 DNA: TGTGCCAGCACCCCCCGTCGGGGAGACACAGATACGCAGTATTTT. Residues: CASTPRRGDTDTQYF.

V and J are TRBV5-6 and TRBJ2-5, with 9 bases that match TRBD1. V was pared by 3 bases and J by 4 bases, with 4 bases of the junction left unmatched. The CDR3 loop spans 14 amino acids. Germline CDR1 reads SGHDT; CDR2 reads YYEEEE. The CDR3 protein is CASSYRGLGETQYF. CDR3 in DNA: TGTGCCAGCAGCTACAGGGGGCTAGGAGAGACCCAGTACTTC.

This chain uses TRBV13 with TRBJ2-1, with 10 bases matching TRBD1. The CDR3 loop spans 15 amino acids. The trim removed 5 bases at V and 8 bases at J, leaving 9 bases unmatched. Germline V gene sequence: CDR1 PRHDT, CDR2 FYEKMQ (reference sequence). The CDR3 spells CASSSRDRGSDEQFF. The CDR3 nucleotides read TGTGCCAGCAGCAGCCGGGACAGGGGTAGCGATGAGCAGTTCTTC.

The V and J genes are TRBV19 and TRBJ2-7, with 12 bases that match TRBD2. The V segment lost 3 bases and the J segment 3 bases; nucleotides outside the gene matches: 6. Germline-derived CDR1 and CDR2 are LNHDA and SQIVND (reference sequence). This CDR3 is built from 16 residues. The DNA for the CDR3 is TGTGCCAGTAGTATGGCGACTAGCGGGGGCCTCTACGAGCAGTACTTC. It specifies CASSMATSGGLYEQYF.

The V call is TRBV28, the J call TRBJ1-5; perhaps TRBD1 as D (5 bases). The CDR3 is 14 amino acids. V dropped 7 bases and J dropped 0 bases, with 10 bases sitting between them. CDR1 is MDHEN, CDR2 SYDVKM, per germline. The CDR3 here is CASTRGGSNQPQHF. Here the CDR3 DNA reads TGTGCCAGCACCCGGGGGGGTAGCAATCAGCCCCAGCATTTT.

As to this clone: In the same sample, other DNA sequences code for this CDR3. The chain combines TRBV5-1 with TRBJ2-1; TRBD1 is a possible D gene (6 bases). CDR1 is SGHRS, CDR2 YFSETQ, per germline. The CDR3 contains 15 residues. The V end was cut by 4 bases, the J end by 1 base, with 12 bases between. CDR3 sequence (DNA): TGCGCCAGCAGCCTCGGACAGAGTTCCTACAATGAGCAGTTCTTC. This encodes CASSLGQSSYNEQFF.

The genes are TRBV6-5 and TRBJ1-5, with TRBD1 matching 9 bases. Germline V gene sequence: CDR1 MNHEY, CDR2 SVGAGI. Trimming removed 10 bases from V and 6 bases from J; junction bases left unmatched: 7. The CDR3 length is 13 residues. CDR3 sequence reads: CATETGGGQPQHF. The CDR3 DNA reads as TGTGCCACCGAGACAGGGGGGGGTCAGCCCCAGCATTTT.

This chain connects TRBV30 to TRBJ2-7; D unresolved. The CDR3 totals 12 residues. V was pared by 1 base and J by 0 bases, with 4 bases between. Germline CDR1 and CDR2: GTSNPN and SVGIG (reference sequence). The DNA of the CDR3 is TGTGCCTGGAGTGCGAGCTCCTACGAGCAGTACTTC. As protein: CAWSASSYEQYF.

This sequence joins TRBV9 and TRBJ2-7; D not certain. V lost 4 bases to trimming and J lost 3 bases, with 17 bases between them. Looked up from germline, CDR1 is SGDLS and CDR2 is YYNGEE. The CDR3 is 15 amino acids. CDR3 sequence: CASSLLPAEYYEQYF. CDR3 sequence (DNA): TGTGCCAGCAGCTTACTCCCGGCGGAGTACTACGAGCAGTACTTC.

The chain links TRBV7-9 to TRBJ1-2; 9 nucleotides align to TRBD1. Germline CDR1 and CDR2: SEHNR and FQNEAQ (reference sequence). J lost 5 bases, V lost 1 base, and 2 bases had no gene match. The CDR3 spans 14 residues. The CDR3 sequence is CASSLGDRAYGYTF. CDR3 sequence (DNA): TGTGCCAGCAGCTTAGGGGACAGGGCATATGGCTACACCTTC.

The chain links TRBV6-5 to TRBJ1-1; D might be TRBD1 (5 bases). The V gene lost 0 bases and the J gene lost 7 bases, with 18 bases spanning the gap. This CDR3 is built from 16 residues. CDR1 MNHEY and CDR2 SVGAGI come from the germline V gene. The CDR3 sequence is CASSYSNDVRRGEAFF. As DNA, the CDR3 is TGTGCCAGCAGTTACTCGAATGACGTCCGGAGGGGTGAAGCTTTCTTT.

V and J are TRBV28 and TRBJ1-5; a weak D match, TRBD1 (5 bases). This CDR3 is built from 15 residues. The V gene's germline CDR1 is MDHEN and CDR2 SYDVKM. V lost 8 bases and J lost 5, with 19 bases in between. The CDR3 loop reads CASGRDREGHQPQHF. The DNA of the CDR3 is TGTGCCAGCGGGAGGGACCGCGAGGGGCATCAGCCCCAGCATTTT.

This chain links TRBV2 with TRBJ1-5, with 9 bases identical to TRBD1. V lost 6 bases and J lost 6; bases outside the gene matches: 6. The CDR3 has 14 residues. Germline values: CDR1 SNHLY, CDR2 FYNNEI. The CDR3 loop is CASSPTGGRQPQHF. For the CDR3, the DNA is TGTGCCAGCAGCCCCACAGGGGGCCGTCAGCCCCAGCATTTT.

CDR3 amino acids: CASSCRREGDTDTQYF. The DNA for the CDR3 is TGCGCCAGCAGTTGTCGGCGGGAGGGGGACACAGATACGCAGTATTTT. The V call is TRBV5-1, the J call TRBJ2-3; TRBD2 matches 9 bases. V trimming: 5 bases; J trimming: 2 bases; junction bases outside the gene matches: 9. CDR3 length: 16 residues. Per germline, CDR1 SGHRS and CDR2 YFSETQ.